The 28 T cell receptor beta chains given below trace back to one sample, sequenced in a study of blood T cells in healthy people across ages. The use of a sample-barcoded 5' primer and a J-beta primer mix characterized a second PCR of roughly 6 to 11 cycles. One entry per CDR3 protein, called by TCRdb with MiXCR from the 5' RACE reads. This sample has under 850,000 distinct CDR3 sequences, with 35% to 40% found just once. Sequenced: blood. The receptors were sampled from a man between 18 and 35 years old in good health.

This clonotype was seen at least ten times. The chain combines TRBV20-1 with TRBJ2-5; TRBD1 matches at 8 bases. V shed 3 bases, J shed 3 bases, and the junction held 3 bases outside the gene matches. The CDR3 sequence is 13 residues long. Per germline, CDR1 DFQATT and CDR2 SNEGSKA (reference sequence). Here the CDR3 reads CSASATGEETQYF. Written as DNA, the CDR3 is TGCAGTGCTAGTGCGACAGGGGAAGAGACCCAGTACTTC.

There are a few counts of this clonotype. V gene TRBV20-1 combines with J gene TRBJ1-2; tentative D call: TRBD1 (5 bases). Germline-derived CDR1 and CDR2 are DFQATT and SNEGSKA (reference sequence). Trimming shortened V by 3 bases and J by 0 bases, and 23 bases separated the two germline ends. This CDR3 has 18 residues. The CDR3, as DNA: TGCAGTGCTAGCATCCGTACCGGGACGGACCTAGCTAACTATGGCTACACCTTC. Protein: CSASIRTGTDLANYGYTF.

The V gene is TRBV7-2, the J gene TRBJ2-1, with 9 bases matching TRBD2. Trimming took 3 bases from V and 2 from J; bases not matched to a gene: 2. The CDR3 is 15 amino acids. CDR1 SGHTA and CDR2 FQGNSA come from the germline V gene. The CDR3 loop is CASSFGGGAYNEQFF. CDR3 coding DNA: TGTGCCAGCAGCTTTGGCGGGGGGGCCTACAATGAGCAGTTCTTC.

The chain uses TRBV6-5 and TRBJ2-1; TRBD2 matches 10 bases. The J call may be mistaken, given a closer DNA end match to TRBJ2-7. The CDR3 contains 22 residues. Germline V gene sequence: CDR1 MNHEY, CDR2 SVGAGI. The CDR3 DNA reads TGTGCCAGCAGTTACTCGATTTTCCCCCAGCGGGGGGGCACTAGACCCTACAATGAGCAGTACTTC. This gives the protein CASSYSIFPQRGGTRPYNEQYF.

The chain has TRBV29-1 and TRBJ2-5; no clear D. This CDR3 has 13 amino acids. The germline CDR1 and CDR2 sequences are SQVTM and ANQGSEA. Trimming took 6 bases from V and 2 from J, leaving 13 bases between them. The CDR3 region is CSVLVRVQETQYF. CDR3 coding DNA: TGCAGCGTCCTCGTTCGTGTACAAGAGACCCAGTACTTC.

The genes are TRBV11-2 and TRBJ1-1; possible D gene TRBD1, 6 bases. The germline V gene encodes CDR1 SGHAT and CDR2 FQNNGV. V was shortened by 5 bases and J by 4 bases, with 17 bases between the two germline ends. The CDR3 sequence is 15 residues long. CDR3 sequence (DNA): TGTGCCAGCAGCCCCAGGACAGCCCCAGCCACTGAAGCTTTCTTT. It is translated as CASSPRTAPATEAFF. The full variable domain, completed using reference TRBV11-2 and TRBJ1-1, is EAGVAQSPRYKIIEKRQSVAFWCNPISGHATLYWYQQILGQGPKLLIQFQNNGVVDDSQLPKDRFSAERLKGVDSTLKIQPAKLEDSAVYLCASSPRTAPATEAFFGQGTRLTVV.

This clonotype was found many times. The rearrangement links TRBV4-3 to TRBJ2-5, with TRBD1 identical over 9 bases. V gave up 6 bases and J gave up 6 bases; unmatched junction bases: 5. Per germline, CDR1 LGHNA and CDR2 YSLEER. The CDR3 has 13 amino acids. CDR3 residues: CASSRTGEKTQYF. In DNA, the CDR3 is TGCGCCAGCAGTAGGACAGGGGAAAAGACCCAGTACTTC.

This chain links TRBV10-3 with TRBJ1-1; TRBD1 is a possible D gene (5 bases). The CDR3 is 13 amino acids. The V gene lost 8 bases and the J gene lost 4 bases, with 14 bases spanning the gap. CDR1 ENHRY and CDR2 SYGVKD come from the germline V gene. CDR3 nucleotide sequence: TGTGCCATCTCGGGACTTTTGAGCACTGAAGCTTTCTTT. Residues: CAISGLLSTEAFF.

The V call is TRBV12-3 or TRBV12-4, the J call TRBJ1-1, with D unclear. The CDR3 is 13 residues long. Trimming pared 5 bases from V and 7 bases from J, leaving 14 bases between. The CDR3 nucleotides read TGTGCCAGCAGTGATTCACGGGAGGGTGAAGCTTTCTTT. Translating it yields CASSDSREGEAFF.

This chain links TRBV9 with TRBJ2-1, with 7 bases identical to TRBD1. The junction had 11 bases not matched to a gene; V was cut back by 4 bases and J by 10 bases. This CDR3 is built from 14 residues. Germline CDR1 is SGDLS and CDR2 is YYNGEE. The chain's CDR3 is CASSLRQGDEEQFF. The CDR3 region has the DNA TGTGCCAGCAGCCTCCGACAGGGTGATGAGGAGCAGTTCTTC.

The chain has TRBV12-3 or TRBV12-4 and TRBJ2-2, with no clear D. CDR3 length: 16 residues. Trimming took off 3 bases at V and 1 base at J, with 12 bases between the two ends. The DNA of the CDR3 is TGTGCCAGCAGTTTTGGGGTCGGAGTGAACACCGGGGAGCTGTTTTTT. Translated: CASSFGVGVNTGELFF.

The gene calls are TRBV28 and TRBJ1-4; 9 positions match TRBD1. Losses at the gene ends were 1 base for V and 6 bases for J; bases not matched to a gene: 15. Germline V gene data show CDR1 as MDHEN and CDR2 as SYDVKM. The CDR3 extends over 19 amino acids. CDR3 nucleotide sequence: TGTGCCAGCAGTTTATACGCCCCGCTAGCGACAGGGGGTGATGAAAAACTGTTTTTT. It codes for CASSLYAPLATGGDEKLFF. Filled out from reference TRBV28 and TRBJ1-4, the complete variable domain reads DVKVTQSSRYLVKRTGEKVFLECVQDMDHENMFWYRQDPGLGLRLIYFSYDVKMKEKGDIPEGYSVSREKKERFSLILESASTNQTSMYLCASSLYAPLATGGDEKLFFGSGTQLSVL.

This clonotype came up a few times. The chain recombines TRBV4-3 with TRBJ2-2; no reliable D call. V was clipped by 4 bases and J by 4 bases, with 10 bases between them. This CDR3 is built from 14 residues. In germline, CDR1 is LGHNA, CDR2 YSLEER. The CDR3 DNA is TGCGCCAGCAGCCTTCAGACCACCACCGGGGAGCTGTTTTTT. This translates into CASSLQTTTGELFF.

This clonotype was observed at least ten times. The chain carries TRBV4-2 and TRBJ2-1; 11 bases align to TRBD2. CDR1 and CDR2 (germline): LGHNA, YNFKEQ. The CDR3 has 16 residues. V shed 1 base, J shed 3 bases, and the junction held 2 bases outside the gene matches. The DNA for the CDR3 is TGTGCCAGCAGCCAAGTACTAGCGGGGGACTACAATGAGCAGTTCTTC. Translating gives CASSQVLAGDYNEQFF.

CDR3 sequence: CASSVQWEGAGELFF. CDR3 bases: TGTGCCAGCAGCGTCCAGTGGGAGGGTGCCGGGGAGCTGTTTTTT. The chain employs TRBV9 and TRBJ2-2; 7 bases fit TRBD2. Germline lookup yields CDR1 SGDLS and CDR2 YYNGEE. V lost 2 bases to trimming and J lost 6 bases; unmatched junction nucleotides: 7. There are 15 residues in the CDR3.

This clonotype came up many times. The CDR3 DNA reads as TGTGCCAGCAGTTACCCGAGTGCGGGGACTAGCTCCTACGAGCAGTACTTC. It translates to CASSYPSAGTSSYEQYF. The V gene is TRBV6-5, the J gene TRBJ2-7; 8 bases are shared with TRBD2. CDR1 is MNHEY, CDR2 SVGAGI, per germline. This CDR3 comprises 17 residues. The V segment lost 2 bases and the J segment 0 bases; nucleotides outside the gene matches: 9.

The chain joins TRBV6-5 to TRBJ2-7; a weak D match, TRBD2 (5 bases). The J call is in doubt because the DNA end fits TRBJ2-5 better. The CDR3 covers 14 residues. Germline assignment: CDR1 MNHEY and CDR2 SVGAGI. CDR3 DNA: TGTGCCAGCAGCGGACGAGGGTTGGGGGAGACCCAGTACTTC. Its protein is CASSGRGLGETQYF.

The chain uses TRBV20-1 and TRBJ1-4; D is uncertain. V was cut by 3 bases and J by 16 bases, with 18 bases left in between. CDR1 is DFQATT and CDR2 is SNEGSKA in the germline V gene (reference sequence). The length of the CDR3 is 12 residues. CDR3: CSARVPGPVWFF. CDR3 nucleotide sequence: TGCAGTGCTAGGGTCCCCGGCCCCGTCTGGTTTTTT.

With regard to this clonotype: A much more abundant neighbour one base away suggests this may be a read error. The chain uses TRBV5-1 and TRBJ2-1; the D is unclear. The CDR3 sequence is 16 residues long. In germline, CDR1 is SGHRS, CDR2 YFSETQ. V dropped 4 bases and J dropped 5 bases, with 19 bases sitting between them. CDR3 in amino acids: CASSGHAQLIDNEQFF. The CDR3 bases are TGCGCCAGCAGCGGGCACGCCCAGCTGATTGACAATGAGCAGTTCTTC.

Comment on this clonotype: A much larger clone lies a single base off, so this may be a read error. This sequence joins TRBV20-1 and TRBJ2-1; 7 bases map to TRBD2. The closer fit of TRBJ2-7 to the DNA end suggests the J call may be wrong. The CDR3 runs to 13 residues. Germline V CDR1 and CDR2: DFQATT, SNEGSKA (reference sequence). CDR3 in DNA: TGCAGTGCTAGCGGGGGGTCTTACAATGAGCAGTACTTC. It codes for CSASGGSYNEQYF.

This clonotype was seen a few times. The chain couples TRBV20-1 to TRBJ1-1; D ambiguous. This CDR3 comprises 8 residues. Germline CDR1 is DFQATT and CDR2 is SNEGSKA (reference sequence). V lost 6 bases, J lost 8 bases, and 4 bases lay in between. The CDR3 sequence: CSATEAFF. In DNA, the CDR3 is TGCAGTGCCACGGAAGCTTTCTTT.

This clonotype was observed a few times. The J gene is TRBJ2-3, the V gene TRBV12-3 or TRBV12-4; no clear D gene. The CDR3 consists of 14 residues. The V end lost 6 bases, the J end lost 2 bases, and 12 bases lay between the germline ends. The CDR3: CASSPFRTTDTQYF. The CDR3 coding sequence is TGTGCCAGCAGCCCGTTCCGGACCACAGATACGCAGTATTTT.

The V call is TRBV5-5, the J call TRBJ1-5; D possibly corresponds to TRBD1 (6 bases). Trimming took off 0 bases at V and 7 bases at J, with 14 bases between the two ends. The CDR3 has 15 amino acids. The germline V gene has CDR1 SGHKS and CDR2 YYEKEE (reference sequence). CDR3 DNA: TGTGCCAGCAGCTTGGCCCCAGGGGAGGGACAGCCCCAGCATTTT. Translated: CASSLAPGEGQPQHF.

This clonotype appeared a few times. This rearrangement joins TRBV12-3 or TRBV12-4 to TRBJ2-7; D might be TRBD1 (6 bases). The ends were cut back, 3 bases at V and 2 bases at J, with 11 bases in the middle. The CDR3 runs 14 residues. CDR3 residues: CASSLGAAAYEQYF. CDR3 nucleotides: TGTGCCAGCAGTTTGGGGGCAGCCGCCTACGAGCAGTACTTC.

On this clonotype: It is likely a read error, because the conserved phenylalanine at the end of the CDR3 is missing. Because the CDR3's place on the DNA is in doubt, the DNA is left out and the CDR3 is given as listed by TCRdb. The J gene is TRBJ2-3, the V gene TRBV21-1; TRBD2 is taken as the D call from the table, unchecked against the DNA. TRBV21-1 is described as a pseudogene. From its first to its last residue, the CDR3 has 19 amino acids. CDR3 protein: CASSNDPGTSGESTDTQYI.

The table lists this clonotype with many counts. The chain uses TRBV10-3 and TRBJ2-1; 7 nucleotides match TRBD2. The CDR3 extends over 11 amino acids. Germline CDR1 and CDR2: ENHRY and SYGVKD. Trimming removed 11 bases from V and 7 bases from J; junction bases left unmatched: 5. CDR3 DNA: TGTGCCGTCTGGGGGGGAAATGAGCAGTTCTTC. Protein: CAVWGGNEQFF.

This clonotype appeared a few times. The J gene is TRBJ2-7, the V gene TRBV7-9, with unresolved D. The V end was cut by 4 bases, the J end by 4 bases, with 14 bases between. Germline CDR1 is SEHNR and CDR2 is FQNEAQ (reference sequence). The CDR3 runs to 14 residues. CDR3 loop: CASSSGSDTYEQYF. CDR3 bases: TGTGCCAGCAGCTCCGGCAGCGATACGTACGAGCAGTACTTC.

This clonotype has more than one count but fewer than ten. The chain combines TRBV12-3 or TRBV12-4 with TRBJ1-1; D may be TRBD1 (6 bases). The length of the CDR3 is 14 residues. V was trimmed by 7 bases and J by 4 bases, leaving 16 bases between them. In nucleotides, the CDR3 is TGTGCCAGCAACATGGGGGGCCTGGGCACTGAAGCTTTCTTT. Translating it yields CASNMGGLGTEAFF.